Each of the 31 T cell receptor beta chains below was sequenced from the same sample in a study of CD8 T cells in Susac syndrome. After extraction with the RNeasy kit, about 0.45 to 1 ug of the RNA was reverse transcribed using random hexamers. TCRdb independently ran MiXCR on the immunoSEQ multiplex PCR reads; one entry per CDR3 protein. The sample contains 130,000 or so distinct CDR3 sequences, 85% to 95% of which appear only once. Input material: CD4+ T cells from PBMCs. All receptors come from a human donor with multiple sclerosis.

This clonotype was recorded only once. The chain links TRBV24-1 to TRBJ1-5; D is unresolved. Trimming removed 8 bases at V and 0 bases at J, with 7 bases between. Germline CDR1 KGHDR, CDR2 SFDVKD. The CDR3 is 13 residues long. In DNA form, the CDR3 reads TGTGCCACCAACAGAATTAGCAATCAGCCCCAGCATTTT. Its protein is CATNRISNQPQHF.

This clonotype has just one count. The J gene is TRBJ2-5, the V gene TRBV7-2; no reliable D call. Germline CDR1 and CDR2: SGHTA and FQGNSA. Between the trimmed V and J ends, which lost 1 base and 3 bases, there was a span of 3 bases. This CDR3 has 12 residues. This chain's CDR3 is CASSLVKETQYF. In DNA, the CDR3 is TGTGCCAGCAGCTTAGTGAAAGAGACCCAGTACTTC.

CDR3: CAWRNWAVGGYTF. The DNA for the CDR3 is TGTGCCTGGAGAAACTGGGCAGTCGGTGGCTACACCTTC. V is TRBV30 and J is TRBJ1-2; no reliable D call. Trimming took off 3 bases at V and 7 bases at J, with 15 bases between the two ends. This CDR3 comprises 13 residues. Germline assignment: CDR1 GTSNPN and CDR2 SVGIG (reference sequence).

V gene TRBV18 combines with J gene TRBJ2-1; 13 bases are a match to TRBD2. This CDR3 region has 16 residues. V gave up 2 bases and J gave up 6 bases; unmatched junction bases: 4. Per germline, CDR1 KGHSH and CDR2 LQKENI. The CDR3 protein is CASSPTTSGGANEQFF. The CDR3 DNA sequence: TGTGCCAGCTCACCAACAACTAGCGGGGGGGCCAATGAGCAGTTCTTC.

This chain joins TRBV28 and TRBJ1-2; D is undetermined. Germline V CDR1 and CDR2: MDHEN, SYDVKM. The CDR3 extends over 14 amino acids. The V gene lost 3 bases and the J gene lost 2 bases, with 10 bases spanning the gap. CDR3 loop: CASSFADSNYGYTF. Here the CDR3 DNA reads TGTGCCAGCAGTTTTGCAGATTCAAACTATGGCTACACCTTC.

The CDR3, as DNA: TGCGCCAGCAGCCAGGCCGGGACGGTAAACACTGAAGCTTTCTTT. Translated, it gives CASSQAGTVNTEAFF. This rearrangement joins TRBV4-3 to TRBJ1-1, with a tentative D call TRBD1 (5 bases). CDR1 is LGHNA and CDR2 is YSLEER in the germline V gene. The V end was cut by 3 bases, the J end by 2 bases, with 13 bases between. The CDR3 sequence is 15 residues long.

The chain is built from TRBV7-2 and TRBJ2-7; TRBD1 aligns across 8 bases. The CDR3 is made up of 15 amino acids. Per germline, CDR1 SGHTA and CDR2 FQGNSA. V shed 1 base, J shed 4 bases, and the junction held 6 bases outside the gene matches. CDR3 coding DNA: TGTGCCAGCAGCTTAGGGTCGACAGGGGCTTACGAGCAGTACTTC. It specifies CASSLGSTGAYEQYF.

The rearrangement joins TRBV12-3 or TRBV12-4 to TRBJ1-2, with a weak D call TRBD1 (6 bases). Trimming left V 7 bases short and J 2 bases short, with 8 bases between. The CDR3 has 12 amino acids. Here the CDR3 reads CASTTGNYGYTF. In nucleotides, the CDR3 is TGTGCCAGCACCACAGGGAACTATGGCTACACCTTC.

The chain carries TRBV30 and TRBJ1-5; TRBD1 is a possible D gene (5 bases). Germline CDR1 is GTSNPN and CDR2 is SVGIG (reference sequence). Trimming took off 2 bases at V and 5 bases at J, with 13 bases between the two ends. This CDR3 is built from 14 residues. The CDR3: CAWSSGNGDQPQHF. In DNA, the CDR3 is TGTGCCTGGAGTTCAGGGAATGGGGATCAGCCCCAGCATTTT.

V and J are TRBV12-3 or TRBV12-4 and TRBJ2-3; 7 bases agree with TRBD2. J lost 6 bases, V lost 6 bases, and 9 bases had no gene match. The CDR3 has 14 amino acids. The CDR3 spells CASRAGFVMDTQYF. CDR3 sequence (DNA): TGTGCCAGCAGAGCGGGATTTGTTATGGATACGCAGTATTTT.

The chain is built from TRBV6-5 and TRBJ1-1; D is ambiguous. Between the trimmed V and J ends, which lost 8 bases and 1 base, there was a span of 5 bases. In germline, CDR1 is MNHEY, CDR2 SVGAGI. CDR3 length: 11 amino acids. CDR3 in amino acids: CASLGNTEAFF. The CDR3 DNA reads TGTGCCAGCCTAGGGAACACTGAAGCTTTCTTT.

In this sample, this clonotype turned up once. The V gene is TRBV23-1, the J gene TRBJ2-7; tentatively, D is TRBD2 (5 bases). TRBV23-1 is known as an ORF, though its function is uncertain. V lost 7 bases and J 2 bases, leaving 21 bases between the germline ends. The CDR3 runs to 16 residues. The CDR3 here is CASTPPPGVPPYEQYF. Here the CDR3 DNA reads TGCGCCAGCACTCCACCCCCCGGGGTGCCCCCCTACGAGCAGTACTTC.

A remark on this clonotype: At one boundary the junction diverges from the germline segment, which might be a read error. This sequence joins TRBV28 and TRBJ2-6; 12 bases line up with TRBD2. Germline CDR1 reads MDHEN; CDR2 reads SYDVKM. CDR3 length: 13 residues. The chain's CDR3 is CASSSQRLAGDAF. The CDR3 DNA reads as TGTGCCAGCAGCAGTCAGAGACTAGCGGGAGATGCTTTC.

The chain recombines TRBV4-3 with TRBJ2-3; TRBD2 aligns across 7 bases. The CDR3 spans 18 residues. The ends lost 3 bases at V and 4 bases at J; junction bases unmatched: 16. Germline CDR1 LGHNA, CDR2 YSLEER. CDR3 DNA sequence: TGCGCCAGCAGCCAGAAGAGGTCGGCCGGGGGAGGGGCAGATACGCAGTATTTT. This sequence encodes CASSQKRSAGGGADTQYF.

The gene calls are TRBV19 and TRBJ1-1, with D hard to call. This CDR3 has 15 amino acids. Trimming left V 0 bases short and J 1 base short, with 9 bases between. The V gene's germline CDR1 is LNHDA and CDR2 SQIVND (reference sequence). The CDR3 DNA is TGTGCCAGTAGTATAGATCGTAGGGCGAACACTGAAGCTTTCTTT. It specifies CASSIDRRANTEAFF.

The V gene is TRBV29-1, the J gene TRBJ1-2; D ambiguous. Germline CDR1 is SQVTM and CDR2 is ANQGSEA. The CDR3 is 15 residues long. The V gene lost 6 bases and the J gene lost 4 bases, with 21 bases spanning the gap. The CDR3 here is CSVPRSHEGRYGYTF. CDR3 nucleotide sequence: TGCAGCGTCCCAAGGTCACACGAGGGTCGCTATGGCTACACCTTC.

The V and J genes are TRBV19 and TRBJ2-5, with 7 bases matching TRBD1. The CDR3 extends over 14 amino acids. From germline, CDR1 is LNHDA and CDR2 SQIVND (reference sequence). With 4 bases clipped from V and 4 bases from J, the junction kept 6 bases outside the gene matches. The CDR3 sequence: CASSTTGWRETQYF. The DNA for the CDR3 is TGTGCCAGTAGTACGACAGGGTGGAGAGAGACCCAGTACTTC.

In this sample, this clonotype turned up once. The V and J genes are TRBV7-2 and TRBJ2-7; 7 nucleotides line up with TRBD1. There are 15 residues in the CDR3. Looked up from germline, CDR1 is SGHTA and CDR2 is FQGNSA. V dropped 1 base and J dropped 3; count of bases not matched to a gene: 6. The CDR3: CASSLGQGPFYEQYF. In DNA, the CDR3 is TGTGCCAGCAGCTTAGGACAGGGCCCTTTCTACGAGCAGTACTTC.

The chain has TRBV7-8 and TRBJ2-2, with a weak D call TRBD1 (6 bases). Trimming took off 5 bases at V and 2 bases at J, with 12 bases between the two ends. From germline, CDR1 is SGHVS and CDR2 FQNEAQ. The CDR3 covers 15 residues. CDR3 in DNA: TGTGCCAGCAGCCGCGGACAGACCAACACCGGGGAGCTGTTTTTT. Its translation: CASSRGQTNTGELFF.

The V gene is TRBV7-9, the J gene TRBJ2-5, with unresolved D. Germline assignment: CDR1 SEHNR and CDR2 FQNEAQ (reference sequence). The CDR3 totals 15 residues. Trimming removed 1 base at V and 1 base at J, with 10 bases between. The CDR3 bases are TGTGCCAGCAGCTTAGGGAAGCGCCTCCAAGAGACCCAGTACTTC. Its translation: CASSLGKRLQETQYF.

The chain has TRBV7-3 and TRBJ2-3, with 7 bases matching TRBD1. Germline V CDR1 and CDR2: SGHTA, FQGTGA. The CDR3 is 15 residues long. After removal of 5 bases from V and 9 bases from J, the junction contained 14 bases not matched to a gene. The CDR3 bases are TGTGCCAGCAGCCGGTCAGACAGGGCTCCTTCAACGCAGTATTTT. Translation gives CASSRSDRAPSTQYF.

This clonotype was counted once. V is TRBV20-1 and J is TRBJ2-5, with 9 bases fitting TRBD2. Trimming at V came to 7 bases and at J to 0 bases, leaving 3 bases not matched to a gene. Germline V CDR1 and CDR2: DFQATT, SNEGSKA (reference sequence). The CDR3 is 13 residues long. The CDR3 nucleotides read TGCAGTGACGCGGGGGGGTACCAAGAGACCCAGTACTTC. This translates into CSDAGGYQETQYF.

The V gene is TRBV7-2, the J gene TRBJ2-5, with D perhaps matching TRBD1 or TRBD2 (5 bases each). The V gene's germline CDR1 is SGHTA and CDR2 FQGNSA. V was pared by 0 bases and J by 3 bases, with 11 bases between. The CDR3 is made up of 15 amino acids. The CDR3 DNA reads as TGTGCCAGCAGCTTAGCGACGAGGGGAAAAGAGACCCAGTACTTC. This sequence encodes CASSLATRGKETQYF.

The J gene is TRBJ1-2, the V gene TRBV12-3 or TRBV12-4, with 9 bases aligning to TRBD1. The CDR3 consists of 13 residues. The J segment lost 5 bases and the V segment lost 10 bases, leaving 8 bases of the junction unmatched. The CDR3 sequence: CAIEGDREYGYTF. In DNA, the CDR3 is TGTGCCATCGAAGGGGACAGGGAGTATGGCTACACCTTC.

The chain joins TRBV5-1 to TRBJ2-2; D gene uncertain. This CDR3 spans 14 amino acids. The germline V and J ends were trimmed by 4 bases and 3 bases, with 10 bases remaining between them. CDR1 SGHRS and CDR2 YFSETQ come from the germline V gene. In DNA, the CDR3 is TGCGCCAGCAGCGGTGGCCTAGACACCGGGGAGCTGTTTTTT. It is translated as CASSGGLDTGELFF.

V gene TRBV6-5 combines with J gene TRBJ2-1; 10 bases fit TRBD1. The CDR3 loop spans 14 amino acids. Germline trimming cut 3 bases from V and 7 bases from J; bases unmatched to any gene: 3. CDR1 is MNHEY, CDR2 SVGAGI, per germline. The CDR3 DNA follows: TGTGCCAGCAGTTATGGGACAGGGGCGAATGAGCAGTTCTTC. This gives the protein CASSYGTGANEQFF.

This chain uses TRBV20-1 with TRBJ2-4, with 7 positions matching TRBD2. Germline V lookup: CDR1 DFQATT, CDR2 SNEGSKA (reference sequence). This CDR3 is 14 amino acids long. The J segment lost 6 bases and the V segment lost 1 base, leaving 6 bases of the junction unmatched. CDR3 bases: TGCAGTGCTAGAGCCGGGGACTACGGAAACATTCAGTACTTC. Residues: CSARAGDYGNIQYF.

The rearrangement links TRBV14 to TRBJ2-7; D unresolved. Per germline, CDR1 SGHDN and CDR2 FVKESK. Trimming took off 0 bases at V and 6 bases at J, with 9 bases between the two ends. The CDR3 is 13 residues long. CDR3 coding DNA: TGTGCCAGCAGCCAAGATGTGGTCTCCGAGCAGTACTTC. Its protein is CASSQDVVSEQYF.

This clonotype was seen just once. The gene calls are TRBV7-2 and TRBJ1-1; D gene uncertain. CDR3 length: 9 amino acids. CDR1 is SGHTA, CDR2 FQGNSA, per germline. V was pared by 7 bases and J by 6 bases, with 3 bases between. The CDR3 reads CASTPEAFF. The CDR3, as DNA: TGTGCCAGCACCCCTGAAGCTTTCTTT. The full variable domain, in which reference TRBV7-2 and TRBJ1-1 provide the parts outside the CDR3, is GAGVSQSPSNKVTEKGKDVELRCDPISGHTALYWYRQSLGQGLEFLIYFQGNSAPDKSGLPSDRFSAERTGGSVSTLTIQRTQQEDSAVYLCASTPEAFFGQGTRLTVV.

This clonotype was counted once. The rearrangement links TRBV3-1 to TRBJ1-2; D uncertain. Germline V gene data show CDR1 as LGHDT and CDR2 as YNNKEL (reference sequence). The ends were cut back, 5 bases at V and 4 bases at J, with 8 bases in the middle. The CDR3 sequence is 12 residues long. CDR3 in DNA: TGTGCCAGCAGCTATCGATCCTATGGCTACACCTTC. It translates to CASSYRSYGYTF.

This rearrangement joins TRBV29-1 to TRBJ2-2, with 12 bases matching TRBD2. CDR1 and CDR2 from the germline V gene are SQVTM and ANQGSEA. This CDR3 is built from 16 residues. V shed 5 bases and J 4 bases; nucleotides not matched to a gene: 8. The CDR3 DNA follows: TGCAGCGTTTACCGGACTAGCGGGATTTTCACCGGGGAGCTGTTTTTT. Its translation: CSVYRTSGIFTGELFF.